Listed below are T cell receptor beta chains from one sample, sequenced in a study of blood T cell repertoires in COVID-19. Clones were read by immunoSEQ multiplex PCR, and TCRdb kept only the in-frame ones, dropping some. The sample carries 65,000 to 80,000 clones, around 87% recorded once. Sequencing was done on a sample of peripheral blood. The receptors shown here come from a man aged 50 to 60 with active COVID-19. Both conserved end residues are part of each CDR3. D genes are given only for firm matches. Part of the rows lack a size; the others show once, few, many or a class for expanded clones.

TRBV18,-,TRBJ1-2,TRBD1,TGTGCCAGCTCACCGTTACCGGGGACAGGGGAACATGGCTACACCTTC,CASSPLPGTGEHGYTF
TRBV3-1/TRBV3-2,-,TRBJ2-5,-,TGTGCCAGCAGCCAAGATCTCCCGGGGGAAGGTCCAGAGACCCAGTACTTC,CASSQDLPGEGPETQYF
TRBV10-3,once,TRBJ1-1,-,TGTGCCATCAGGCGAACCGGGACAAGCACTGAAGCTTTCTTT,CAIRRTGTSTEAFF
TRBV9,-,TRBJ2-7,TRBD2,TGTGCCAGCAGCCCCTCGGCTAGCGGGATCTACGAGCAGTACTTC,CASSPSASGIYEQYF
TRBV19,-,TRBJ1-5,-,TGTGCCAGTAGTATGGGCAGGGACAATCAGCCCCAGCATTTT,CASSMGRDNQPQHF
TRBV7-9,-,TRBJ1-1,-,TGTGCCAGCAGCACCGCCCGGGTGAACACTGAAGCTTTCTTT,CASSTARVNTEAFF
TRBV27,-,TRBJ1-1,TRBD1,TGTGCCAGCATCTTTTCGGGACAGGGCGGACAAGCTTTCTTT,CASIFSGQGGQAFF
TRBV30,-,TRBJ1-4,-,TGTGCCTGGAGTGAACAGGTGGACGAAAAACTGTTTTTT,CAWSEQVDEKLFF
TRBV30,-,TRBJ1-6,-,TGTGCTCGAGAGAGTCCCCATTCACCCCTCCACTTT,CARESPHSPLHF
TRBV27,-,TRBJ2-7,TRBD1,TGTGCCAGCGGATCTCGACCGGGGACAGGGGACTACGAGCAGTACTTC,CASGSRPGTGDYEQYF
TRBV4-3,-,TRBJ1-6,-,TGCGCCAGCAGCCAAGATGGGGCAGGGAGGGGACGTTCACCCCTCCACTTT,CASSQDGAGRGRSPLHF
TRBV28,once,TRBJ2-1,TRBD2,TGTGCCAGCACTCCCGGGACTAGCGGGGAACGACAGTTCTTC,CASTPGTSGERQFF
TRBV27,-,TRBJ2-7,TRBD1,TGTGCCAGCAGTCCATACCGACAGGGGAGCTCCTACGAGCAGTACTTC,CASSPYRQGSSYEQYF
TRBV18,-,TRBJ2-6,TRBD1,TGTGCCAGCTCACTCCGGACAGGTGCCCTCTCCGGGGCCAACGTCCTGACTTTC,CASSLRTGALSGANVLTF
TRBV7-8,-,TRBJ2-7,TRBD1,TGTGCCAGCAGTTCAGGGGACAGCCGCTCCTACGAGCAGTACTTC,CASSSGDSRSYEQYF
TRBV5-1,-,TRBJ1-1,-,TGCGCCAGCAGACTCAACGTGAACACTGAAGCTTTCTTT,CASRLNVNTEAFF
TRBV9,-,TRBJ2-2,-,TGTGCCAGCAGCCCGAGGGCGTCTCTTAACACCGGGGAGCTGTTTTTT,CASSPRASLNTGELFF
TRBV28,-,TRBJ2-3,TRBD2,TGTGCCAGCAGTCCTTTTATAGCGGGAGTCCGGGATACGCAGTATTTT,CASSPFIAGVRDTQYF
TRBV9,-,TRBJ2-7,TRBD2,TGTGCCAGCAGCGAGGGCATTCTAGCGGGAGACTCCTACGAGCAGTACTTC,CASSEGILAGDSYEQYF
TRBV5-1,few,TRBJ2-2,-,TGCGCCAGCAGCTTAGAGGGCACCGGGGAGCTGTTTTTT,CASSLEGTGELFF
TRBV5-5,-,TRBJ2-1,-,TGTGCCAGCAGCTTGGGACAGGCCACCTACAATGAGCAGTTCTTC,CASSLGQATYNEQFF
TRBV30,-,TRBJ2-5,-,TGTGCCTGGAAGTTCGCTCCCGGCCAAGAGACCCAGTACTTC,CAWKFAPGQETQYF
TRBV7-9,-,TRBJ2-1,-,TGTGCCAGCAGCTTAGCCCAAAGAGCGGAGGATGAGCAGTTCTTC,CASSLAQRAEDEQFF
TRBV28,-,TRBJ1-2,TRBD1,TGTGCCAGCAGTCTGTACGGGACAGGGGACAGCTATGGCTACACCTTC,CASSLYGTGDSYGYTF
TRBV7-2,-,TRBJ2-7,TRBD1,TGTGCCAGCAGCTCCCTACCGGGACAGGAAGACTACGAGCAGTACTTC,CASSSLPGQEDYEQYF